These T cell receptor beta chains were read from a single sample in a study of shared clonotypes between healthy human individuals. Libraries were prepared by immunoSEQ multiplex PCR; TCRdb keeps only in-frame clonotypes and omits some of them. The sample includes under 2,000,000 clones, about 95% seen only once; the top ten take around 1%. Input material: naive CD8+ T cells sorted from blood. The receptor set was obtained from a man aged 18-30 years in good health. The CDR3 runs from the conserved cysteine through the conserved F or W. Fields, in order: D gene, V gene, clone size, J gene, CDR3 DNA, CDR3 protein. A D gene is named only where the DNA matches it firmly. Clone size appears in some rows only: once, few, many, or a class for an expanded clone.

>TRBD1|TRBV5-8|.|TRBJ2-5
TGTGCCAGCAGCCAGACAGGGGGGATTTTTGAGACCCAGTACTTC
CASSQTGGIFETQYF
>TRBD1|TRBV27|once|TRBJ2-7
TGTGCCAGCAGTCTAAGACAGGGCTACGAGCAGTACTTC
CASSLRQGYEQYF
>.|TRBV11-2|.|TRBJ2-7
TGTGCCAGCAGCGTCACAGGGCAATTGGTCTTGGAGCAGTACTTC
CASSVTGQLVLEQYF
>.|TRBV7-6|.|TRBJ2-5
TGTGCCAGCAGCTCCTTAGTACTCCAAGAGACCCAGTACTTC
CASSSLVLQETQYF
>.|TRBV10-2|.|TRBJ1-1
TGCGCCAGCGGATCAGGTAACACTGAAGCTTTCTTT
CASGSGNTEAFF
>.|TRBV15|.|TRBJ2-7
TGTGCCACCAGCAGAGGGACGGGCTACGAGCAGTACTTC
CATSRGTGYEQYF
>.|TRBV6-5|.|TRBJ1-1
TGTGCCAGCAGTTCAATTCCAGGGGATACTGAAGCTTTCTTT
CASSSIPGDTEAFF
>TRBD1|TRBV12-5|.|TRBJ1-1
TGTGCTAGTGTTGAGGGACAGGGAGGATACACTGAAGCTTTCTTT
CASVEGQGGYTEAFF
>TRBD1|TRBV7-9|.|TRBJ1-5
TGTGCCAGCAGCCCAGGACAGGGCGATATTTATAGCAATCAGCCCCAGCATTTT
CASSPGQGDIYSNQPQHF
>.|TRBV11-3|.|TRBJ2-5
TGTGCCAGCAGCTTAGATATGGGAGAGACCCAGTACTTC
CASSLDMGETQYF
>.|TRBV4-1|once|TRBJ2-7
TGCGCCAGCAGCTTCCGACAGGAGTCGGGCGAGCAGTACTTC
CASSFRQESGEQYF
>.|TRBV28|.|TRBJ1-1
TGTGCCAGCACCTCGACAGTGGGGGACACTGAAGCTTTCTTT
CASTSTVGDTEAFF
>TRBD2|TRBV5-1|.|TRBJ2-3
TGCGCCAGCAGCTCGAGACTAGCGGCAAACACAGATACGCAGTATTTT
CASSSRLAANTDTQYF
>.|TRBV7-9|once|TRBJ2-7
TGTGCCAGCAGCTCCCCTGGGGACGGTACCTACGAGCAGTACTTC
CASSSPGDGTYEQYF
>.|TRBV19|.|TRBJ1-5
TGTGCCAGTAGCTTACAGGAGGGGAGCAATCAGCCCCAGCATTTT
CASSLQEGSNQPQHF
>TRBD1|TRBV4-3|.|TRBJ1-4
TGCGCCAGCAGCCAAGACCCGGTCGAAGGGGGCGAGGCTGAAAAACTGTTTTTT
CASSQDPVEGGEAEKLFF
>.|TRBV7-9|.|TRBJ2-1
TGTGCCAGCAGCTTGCCGGGGGCTTATGAGCAGTTCTTC
CASSLPGAYEQFF
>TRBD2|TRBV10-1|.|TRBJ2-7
TGCGCCAGCAGTGGGACTAGCTCCTACGAGCAGTACTTC
CASSGTSSYEQYF
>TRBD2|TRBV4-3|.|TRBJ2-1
TGCGCCAGCAGCCAAGATCCAGCGGGAGAGCTCAATGAGCAGTTCTTC
CASSQDPAGELNEQFF
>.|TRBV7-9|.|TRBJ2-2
TGTGCCAGCAGCTCAGAGCAGGCTAGCTCGAACACCGGGGAGCTGTTTTTT
CASSSEQASSNTGELFF
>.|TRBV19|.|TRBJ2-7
TGTGCCAGTAGTATTTTTGGTCAAAACTACGAGCAGTACTTC
CASSIFGQNYEQYF
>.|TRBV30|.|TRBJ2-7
TGTGCCTGGAGGAGAAGGGGGTCCTACGAGCAGTACTTC
CAWRRRGSYEQYF
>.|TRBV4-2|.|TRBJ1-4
TGTGCCAGCAGCCAGCCGGGGGAGGCAACTAATGAAAAACTGTTTTTT
CASSQPGEATNEKLFF
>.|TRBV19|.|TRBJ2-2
TGTGCCAGTAGTTATAGGCAGGGATGGACCGGGGAGCTGTTTTTT
CASSYRQGWTGELFF
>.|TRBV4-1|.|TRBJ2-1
TGCGCCAGCAGCCAAGCGACGAGCTCCTACAATGAGCAGTTCTTC
CASSQATSSYNEQFF
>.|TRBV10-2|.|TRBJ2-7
TGCGCCACAAGGGACTTCTCCTACGAGCAGTACTTC
CATRDFSYEQYF
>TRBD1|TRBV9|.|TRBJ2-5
TGTGCCAGCAGCGGGACAGGACAGGGGCGGGAGACCCAGTACTTC
CASSGTGQGRETQYF
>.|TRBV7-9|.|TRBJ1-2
TGTGCCAGCAGCTATGTCAGGGAAGCGTCGTATGGCTACACCTTC
CASSYVREASYGYTF
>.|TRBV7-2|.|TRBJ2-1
TGTGCCAGCAGCTTAGGAACTAGCAATGAGCAGTTCTTC
CASSLGTSNEQFF
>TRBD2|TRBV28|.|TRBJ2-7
TGTGCCAGCAGTCTCTACCGGACTAGCGGGGGGCATCGTTCCTACGAGCAGTACTTC
CASSLYRTSGGHRSYEQYF
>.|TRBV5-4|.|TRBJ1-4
TGTGCCAGCAGCCTAGATGGGGAAAAACTGTTTTTT
CASSLDGEKLFF
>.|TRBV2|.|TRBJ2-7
TGTGCCAGCAGTGAAAGGGGAATCTACGAGCAGTACTTC
CASSERGIYEQYF
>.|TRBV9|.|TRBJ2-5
TGTGCCAGCAGCGTAGGGGGGACGGACGGGACCCAGTACTTC
CASSVGGTDGTQYF
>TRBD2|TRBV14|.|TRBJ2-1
TGTGCCAGCAGCCAAGTGAGGACTAGCGGGAGGCGGAAGTTCTTC
CASSQVRTSGRRKFF
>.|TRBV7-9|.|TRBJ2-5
TGTGCCAGCAGCTTAACGAGCAACCAAGAGACCCAGTACTTC
CASSLTSNQETQYF